This record covers a single T cell receptor (beta chain). Antigen: not known. This record belongs to a study of beta chain features in type 1 diabetes. Reverse transcribing all isolated RNA meant expressed TCRB transcripts were sequenced. Approximately 3.7 million reads per sample on average were obtained from naive, central memory and regulatory T cell samples. TCRdb's table, derived via immunoSEQ multiplex PCR, lists solely in-frame clones and lacks some. The data hold approximately 730,000 clones, with around an eighth observed a single time. Overall study findings and caveats: The study found moderately but significantly shorter TCRB CDR3s in all four CD4+ subsets of Type 1 diabetes patients.

This clonotype was sampled from a man younger than 35 with type 1 diabetes. What was sequenced was naive CD4+ T cells from blood.

CDR3 region: CSVLRQAGAYQETQYF. Written as DNA, the CDR3 is TGCAGCGTTCTCAGGCAAGCGGGAGCTTACCAAGAGACCCAGTACTTC. The chain links TRBV29-1 to TRBJ2-5, with 8 nucleotides matching TRBD2. This CDR3 is 16 amino acids long. The V segment lost 5 bases and the J segment 0 bases; nucleotides outside the gene matches: 11. Germline CDR1 is SQVTM and CDR2 is ANQGSEA.